These 23 T cell receptor beta chains share one sample of origin, sequenced in a study of beta chain features in type 1 diabetes. Every bit of the isolated RNA underwent reverse transcription, so sequencing read expressed TCRB transcripts. The table came from immunoSEQ multiplex PCR; TCRdb's copy has only in-frame clones and leaves some out. The repertoire consists of more than 300,000 clones, with roughly an eighth occurring once and the leading ten covering roughly 0.015%. Sequences were obtained from naive CD4+ T cells from blood. All receptors come from a man between 18 and 35 years old in good health.

The gene calls are TRBV25-1 and TRBJ2-7; 11 bases map to TRBD2. CDR3 length: 13 residues. V gave up 9 bases and J gave up 7 bases; unmatched junction bases: 8. Germline CDR1 reads MGHDK; CDR2 reads SYGVNS. The CDR3 DNA reads TGTGCCAGTGGACTAGCGGGTTCGGGGGAGCAGTACTTC. Protein: CASGLAGSGEQYF.

The gene calls are TRBV21-1 and TRBJ2-1; TRBD2, the table's D call, was not compared with the DNA. TRBV21-1 is tagged as a pseudogene. CDR3 length equals 19 residues. The CDR3 DNA reads TGTGCCAGCAGCTCCCGCCAGGGACTAGCGAATTTCTCCTACAATGAGCAGTTCTTC. Translated: CASSSRQGLANFSYNEQFF.

Only a few counts were recorded for this clone. A read error may produce the germline difference seen at one junction end. The V gene is TRBV7-7, the J gene TRBJ2-1, with D possibly matching TRBD2 (6 bases). This CDR3 has 16 residues. Germline V gene data show CDR1 as SSHAT and CDR2 as FNYEAQ (reference sequence). The CDR3 here is CASSLDSSALNNEQFF. The CDR3 nucleotides read TGTGCTAGCAGCTTAGATTCTAGCGCCCTTAACAATGAGCAGTTCTTC.

As for this clone: Compared with germline, one end of the junction differs, possibly owing to a read error. This chain connects TRBV9 to TRBJ1-2; TRBD1 matches 10 bases. CDR1 is SGDLS, CDR2 YYNGEE, per germline. This CDR3 contains 14 residues. In DNA form, the CDR3 reads TGTGCCAGCAGCCCACTTTCGACCGGGACAGGGGTCCGCTTC. It codes for CASSPLSTGTGVRF.

This clone was seen only a few times. The chain links TRBV7-9 to TRBJ1-2, with D unresolved. Between the trimmed V and J ends, which lost 1 base and 4 bases, there was a span of 13 bases. Germline values: CDR1 SEHNR, CDR2 FQNEAQ (reference sequence). This CDR3 is 15 amino acids long. CDR3 nucleotides: TGTGCCAGCAGCTTAGTCGTGAGAGGGCTCTATGGCTACACCTTC. This codes for CASSLVVRGLYGYTF.

This clone occurred a few times. This sequence joins TRBV25-1 and TRBJ2-2; unclear D gene. There are 13 residues in the CDR3. V was cut by 7 bases and J by 2 bases, with 8 bases left in between. Germline values: CDR1 MGHDK, CDR2 SYGVNS. For the CDR3, the DNA is TGTGCCAGCATGGGCCCAAACACCGGGGAGCTGTTTTTT. Its translation: CASMGPNTGELFF.

The table lists this clone with a few counts. Sequence at one end of the junction differs from germline and may be a read error. The chain has TRBV19 and TRBJ2-3, with D possibly TRBD1 on 6 matching bases. CDR1 is LNHDA, CDR2 SQIVND, per germline (reference sequence). The CDR3 covers 14 residues. CDR3 nucleotide sequence: TGTGCCAGTAGTCCCCAGGACAGCAGAGATACGCAGTATTTT. This encodes CASSPQDSRDTQYF. The full variable domain, with the rest looked up from reference TRBV19 and TRBJ2-3, is DGGITQSPKYLFRKEGQNVTLSCEQNLNHDAMYWYRQDPGQGLRLIYYSQIVNDFQKGDIAEGYSVSREKKESFPLTVTSAQKNPTAFYLCASSPQDSRDTQYFGPGTRLTVL.

The rearrangement joins TRBV4-2 to TRBJ2-2; 9 bases map to TRBD2. CDR3 length: 19 amino acids. Trimming took 0 bases from V and 7 from J; bases not matched to a gene: 15. In germline, CDR1 is LGHNA, CDR2 YNFKEQ. This chain's CDR3 is CASSQDSVGPSGNFGELFF. CDR3 nucleotides: TGTGCCAGCAGCCAAGATAGCGTCGGACCTAGCGGGAATTTCGGGGAGCTGTTTTTT.

This chain uses TRBV5-4 with TRBJ1-6, with 8 bases identical to TRBD1. The germline V gene has CDR1 SGHNT and CDR2 YYREEE (reference sequence). The CDR3 loop spans 16 amino acids. V lost 0 bases, J lost 9 bases, and 8 bases stayed unmatched. CDR3 sequence (DNA): TGTGCCAGCAGCTTGGGAAGGGTCAGGGGGCCTTCACCCCTCCACTTT. As protein: CASSLGRVRGPSPLHF.

The V call is TRBV11-1, the J call TRBJ2-1; TRBD1 matches 9 bases. CDR1 SGHAT and CDR2 FQDESV come from the germline V gene (reference sequence). The CDR3 is 15 amino acids. The V and J ends lost 5 bases and 8 bases, in that order; junction bases with no gene match: 10. The DNA of the CDR3 is TGTGCCAGCAGCAAGGGACAGGGTAGGTGGTATGAGCAGTTCTTC. Translation gives CASSKGQGRWYEQFF.

V is TRBV6-1 and J is TRBJ2-1, with TRBD2 as a possible D gene (5 bases). The CDR3 covers 15 residues. The V end was cut by 8 bases, the J end by 0 bases, with 14 bases between. Germline V gene data show CDR1 as MNHNS and CDR2 as SASEGT. CDR3 in DNA: TGTGCCAGCTTACTAGGACTCAACTCCTACAATGAGCAGTTCTTC. As protein: CASLLGLNSYNEQFF.

This clone showed up just a few times. CDR3 residues: CASSRSGVSTDTQYF. CDR3 nucleotide sequence: TGTGCCAGCAGCCGTAGCGGGGTTAGCACAGATACGCAGTATTTT. V is TRBV2 and J is TRBJ2-3; 8 nucleotides line up with TRBD2. The CDR3 extends over 15 amino acids. The V and J ends lost 6 bases and 0 bases, in that order; junction bases with no gene match: 5. Germline V gene lookup returns CDR1 SNHLY and CDR2 FYNNEI.

V and J are TRBV10-3 and TRBJ2-7; D perhaps matches TRBD2 (7 bases). The germline V gene has CDR1 ENHRY and CDR2 SYGVKD. Trimming took 6 bases from V and 5 from J, leaving 14 bases between them. CDR3 length: 13 amino acids. The CDR3 DNA follows: TGTGCCATCAGATTAGGGGGGGTCGACGAGCAGTACTTC. Translating gives CAIRLGGVDEQYF.

This clone turned up a few times. This rearrangement joins TRBV19 to TRBJ2-1, with TRBD2 identical over 7 bases. CDR1 is LNHDA and CDR2 is SQIVND in the germline V gene (reference sequence). The CDR3 is made up of 14 amino acids. J lost 9 bases, V lost 7 bases, and 12 bases had no gene match. Here the CDR3 DNA reads TGTGCCAGTAAAATACCCCCTAGGGAGGGTGAGCAGTTCTTC. Protein product: CASKIPPREGEQFF.

A few counts support this clone. This chain links TRBV6-6 with TRBJ2-7, with TRBD2 identical over 7 bases. The V segment lost 7 bases and the J segment 2 bases; nucleotides outside the gene matches: 5. The CDR3 is 13 residues long. In germline, CDR1 is MNHNY, CDR2 SVGAGI (reference sequence). The CDR3 DNA sequence: TGTGCCAGCATAGAAGCGGGACCCTACGAGCAGTACTTC. It codes for CASIEAGPYEQYF.

A few counts support this clone. This sequence joins TRBV19 and TRBJ2-1; 8 bases are a match to TRBD2. There are 16 residues in the CDR3. Germline CDR1 is LNHDA and CDR2 is SQIVND (reference sequence). V was clipped by 4 bases and J by 4 bases; unmatched bases: 9. The CDR3 DNA is TGTGCCAGTAGTAAGGGTCCGGGCGGGGGGTACAATGAGCAGTTCTTC. Protein product: CASSKGPGGGYNEQFF.

This chain joins TRBV4-1 and TRBJ1-6; the D gene is possibly TRBD1 (6 bases). The germline V gene has CDR1 MGHRA and CDR2 YSYEKL. CDR3 length equals 15 residues. V was trimmed by 4 bases and J by 5 bases, leaving 12 bases between them. CDR3 protein: CASSLDSLNNSPLHF. CDR3 coding DNA: TGCGCCAGCAGCCTGGACAGTCTCAATAATTCACCCCTCCACTTT.

In its sample, this clone was seen a few times. CDR3: CASSPPRAYEQYF. CDR3 DNA sequence: TGTGCCAGCAGCCCCCCGAGAGCCTACGAGCAGTACTTC. V gene TRBV28 combines with J gene TRBJ2-7; D is ambiguous. Germline V gives CDR1 MDHEN, CDR2 SYDVKM. V lost 6 bases and J lost 2, with 11 bases in between. The CDR3 spans 13 residues. The full variable domain, with the rest looked up from reference TRBV28 and TRBJ2-7, is DVKVTQSSRYLVKRTGEKVFLECVQDMDHENMFWYRQDPGLGLRLIYFSYDVKMKEKGDIPEGYSVSREKKERFSLILESASTNQTSMYLCASSPPRAYEQYFGPGTRLTVT.

There are a few counts of this clone. This chain uses TRBV4-3 with TRBJ2-1; D ambiguous. The CDR3 spans 15 residues. In germline, CDR1 is LGHNA, CDR2 YSLEER. The germline V and J ends were trimmed by 4 bases and 1 base, with 11 bases remaining between them. The CDR3 here is CASSPSLISYNEQFF. The DNA for the CDR3 is TGCGCCAGCAGCCCCAGTCTGATTTCCTACAATGAGCAGTTCTTC.

The chain carries TRBV7-9 and TRBJ2-5; perhaps TRBD1 as D (5 bases). CDR3 length equals 13 residues. The V gene's germline CDR1 is SEHNR and CDR2 FQNEAQ (reference sequence). Trimming took off 6 bases at V and 1 base at J, with 9 bases between the two ends. In DNA, the CDR3 is TGTGCCAGCAGTCGACAGCCCCAAGAGACCCAGTACTTC. This sequence encodes CASSRQPQETQYF. Combining the CDR3 with reference TRBV7-9 and TRBJ2-5 gives the whole variable domain DTGVSQNPRHKITKRGQNVTFRCDPISEHNRLYWYRQTLGQGPEFLTYFQNEAQLEKSRLLSDRFSAERPKGSFSTLEIQRTEQGDSAMYLCASSRQPQETQYFGPGTRLLVL.

The chain combines TRBV18 with TRBJ2-5; 9 bases are a match to TRBD1. The CDR3 is 12 amino acids. V shed 8 bases, J shed 4 bases, and the junction held 2 bases outside the gene matches. Germline assignment: CDR1 KGHSH and CDR2 LQKENI. CDR3 DNA: TGTGCCAGCATGACAGGGGGAGAGACCCAGTACTTC. Protein sequence: CASMTGGETQYF. Full variable domain (rest looked up from reference TRBV18 and TRBJ2-5): NAGVMQNPRHLVRRRGQEARLRCSPMKGHSHVYWYRQLPEEGLKFMVYLQKENIIDESGMPKERFSAEFPKEGPSILRIQQVVRGDSAAYFCASMTGGETQYFGPGTRLLVL.

The sample holds a few counts of this clone. J is TRBJ2-3 and V is TRBV5-1; D unclear. The CDR3 spans 13 residues. The germline gives CDR1 SGHRS, CDR2 YFSETQ. The V and J ends lost 0 bases and 4 bases respectively, with 6 bases between them. This CDR3 reads CASSLDNSDTQYF. The CDR3 nucleotides are TGCGCCAGCAGCTTGGACAATTCAGATACGCAGTATTTT.

This clone appeared many times. The chain employs TRBV4-3 and TRBJ2-3; the match to TRBD1 covers 7 bases. The CDR3 totals 13 residues. CDR1 and CDR2 from the germline V gene are LGHNA and YSLEER. With 2 bases clipped from V and 9 bases from J, the junction kept 5 bases outside the gene matches. The CDR3: CASSQTGVVTQYF. CDR3 in DNA: TGCGCCAGCAGCCAAACAGGGGTGGTGACGCAGTATTTT.